The 20 T cell receptor beta chains presented below share a single source sample, sequenced in a study of Ad26.COV2.S vaccination and SARS-CoV-2 variants. Produced via immunoSEQ multiplex PCR; TCRdb's table is partial and in-frame only. The sample contains about half a million clones, roughly nine tenths of which appear only once. Described treatment: over 15 received Ad26.COV2.S at low or high dose, single or two shots; 5 received placebo; per-sample allocation not given. Sampling took place 63 days after the first vaccine or placebo injection. Here the sequenced sample was peripheral blood, taken in a trial of Ad26.COV2.S vaccine versus placebo. All receptors derive from a person between 18 and 60 years old who received the Ad26.COV2.S COVID-19 vaccine or a placebo.

The chain is built from TRBV6-1 and TRBJ2-1; 11 bases are a match to TRBD2. The CDR3 is made up of 20 amino acids. J was trimmed by 1 base and V by 3 bases; bases with no gene match: 14. Germline V CDR1 and CDR2: MNHNS, SASEGT. CDR3 in amino acids: CASSDSGLAVMITSYNEQFF. The CDR3 nucleotides are TGTGCCAGCAGTGATTCGGGACTAGCGGTGATGATAACGTCCTACAATGAGCAGTTCTTC.

The chain combines TRBV5-3 with TRBJ1-3, with TRBD1 matching 8 bases. TRBV5-3 is sorted into the ORF group, with uncertain function. V trimming: 4 bases; J trimming: 2 bases; junction bases outside the gene matches: 8. This CDR3 spans 16 amino acids. In DNA, the CDR3 is TGTGCCAGAAGCACCTGGACGACAGGGGCTGGAAACACCATATATTTT. This gives the protein CARSTWTTGAGNTIYF.

This clone appeared once. The rearrangement joins TRBV4-1 to TRBJ1-2; no definite D call. Trimming stripped 3 bases from V and 13 bases from J, with 12 bases between. The CDR3 is 11 amino acids. The germline gives CDR1 MGHRA, CDR2 YSYEKL. In DNA form, the CDR3 reads TGCGCCAGCAGCCACGGGGTTGGGGTCACCTTC. It translates to CASSHGVGVTF.

The chain has TRBV28 and TRBJ2-4; D gene uncertain. V was clipped by 11 bases and J by 3 bases, with 14 bases between them. Germline V gene sequence: CDR1 MDHEN, CDR2 SYDVKM. The CDR3 has 13 amino acids. CDR3 bases: TGTGCCGGCTCCGAAATGGGCAAAAACATTCAGTACTTC. This sequence encodes CAGSEMGKNIQYF.

This clone was seen once. The chain uses TRBV10-1 and TRBJ2-5, with TRBD1 matching 7 bases. The J segment lost 3 bases and the V segment lost 6 bases, leaving 13 bases of the junction unmatched. The CDR3 has 16 amino acids. Germline CDR1 WNHNN, CDR2 SYGVQD (reference sequence). CDR3 in amino acids: CASRIRDSLGEETQYF. CDR3 DNA: TGCGCCAGCAGAATTCGGGACAGCCTAGGAGAAGAGACCCAGTACTTC.

The table lists this clone with a few counts. The V call is TRBV6-6, the J call TRBJ2-7; 8 bases match TRBD1. The germline gives CDR1 MNHNY, CDR2 SVGAGI (reference sequence). This CDR3 spans 15 amino acids. V was clipped by 5 bases and J by 5 bases; unmatched bases: 11. CDR3 DNA: TGTGCCAGCAGTGATCAGGGGGCGCGGTCGGACGAGCAGTACTTC. Translated: CASSDQGARSDEQYF.

CDR3 nucleotides: TGTGCCAGCAGCGACCTCGACAGGGTTCGAGGCTACACCTTC. Amino acids: CASSDLDRVRGYTF. The chain links TRBV28 to TRBJ1-2, with 7 bases aligning to TRBD1. From germline, CDR1 is MDHEN and CDR2 SYDVKM. V trimming: 6 bases; J trimming: 8 bases; junction bases outside the gene matches: 12. The CDR3 is 14 amino acids.

This clone was seen just once. Here the CDR3 reads CASSQDTRALFGYTF. The DNA of the CDR3 is TGCGCCAGCAGCCAAGATACCCGGGCCCTGTTTGGCTACACCTTC. This sequence joins TRBV4-3 and TRBJ1-2; D gene unclear. Germline V gene lookup returns CDR1 LGHNA and CDR2 YSLEER. The CDR3 contains 15 residues. V lost 0 bases to trimming and J lost 7 bases, with 15 bases between them.

The V call is TRBV9, the J call TRBJ2-3; 10 nucleotides agree with TRBD2. The V gene end was trimmed by 4 bases and the J gene end by 1 base; junction bases not matched to a gene: 6. Germline-derived CDR1 and CDR2 are SGDLS and YYNGEE. CDR3 length: 16 amino acids. DNA for the CDR3: TGTGCCAGCAGCTATCAAGCGGGAGGGGGCACAGATACGCAGTATTTT. Residues: CASSYQAGGGTDTQYF. Based on the CDR3 plus reference TRBV9 and TRBJ2-3, the full variable domain is DSGVTQTPKHLITATGQRVTLRCSPRSGDLSVYWYQQSLDQGLQFLIQYYNGEERAKGNILERFSAQQFPDLHSELNLSSLELGDSALYFCASSYQAGGGTDTQYFGPGTRLTVL.

The J gene is TRBJ1-2, the V gene TRBV19; 10 nucleotides align to TRBD1. This CDR3 has 14 amino acids. The trim removed 3 bases at V and 4 bases at J, leaving 2 bases unmatched. CDR1 LNHDA and CDR2 SQIVND come from the germline V gene (reference sequence). CDR3 region: CASSMGQGFYGYTF. The CDR3 DNA follows: TGTGCCAGTAGTATGGGACAGGGGTTCTATGGCTACACCTTC.

A single count supports this clone. The identical CDR3 is also encoded by other nucleotide sequences in the sample. The chain uses TRBV5-1 and TRBJ2-6, with unresolved D. Trimming left V 1 base short and J 1 base short, with 6 bases between. Germline CDR1 SGHRS, CDR2 YFSETQ. CDR3 length: 15 amino acids. DNA for the CDR3: TGCGCCAGCAGCTTGCCCGGGTCTGGGGCCAACGTCCTGACTTTC. Protein sequence: CASSLPGSGANVLTF.

This chain joins TRBV7-9 and TRBJ1-4; D is unclear. V lost 7 bases and J lost 5, with 11 bases in between. The CDR3 is 13 residues long. CDR1 SEHNR and CDR2 FQNEAQ come from the germline V gene (reference sequence). Here the CDR3 reads CASTFGQNEKLFF. The CDR3 nucleotides read TGTGCCAGCACCTTTGGGCAAAATGAAAAACTGTTTTTT.

By its share, this clone is medium-sized. This chain connects TRBV21-1 to TRBJ1-3. TRBV21-1 is deemed a pseudogene. The CDR3 spans 14 residues. CDR3 sequence: CASSTRGFRAEGDF. The CDR3, as DNA: TGTGCCAGCAGCACGAGGGGTTTTCGGGCAGAAGGAGATTTT.

This clone was detected only once. This chain connects TRBV15 to TRBJ1-3, with D unclear. The CDR3 length is 15 residues. Per the germline V gene, CDR1 is LNHNV and CDR2 is YYDKDF (reference sequence). Trimming removed 0 bases from V and 2 bases from J, with 8 bases in between. The CDR3: CATSRDLGAGNTIYF. CDR3 nucleotides: TGTGCCACCAGCAGAGACCTTGGGGCTGGAAACACCATATATTTT.

The chain couples TRBV11-2 to TRBJ1-1, with TRBD1 matching over 7 bases. The junction had 7 bases not matched to a gene; V was cut back by 5 bases and J by 1 base. Germline V CDR1 and CDR2: SGHAT, FQNNGV. CDR3 length: 15 amino acids. CDR3 nucleotides: TGTGCCAGCAGCCACCAGGGGGGGAGGAACACTGAAGCTTTCTTT. It encodes CASSHQGGRNTEAFF.

The V call is TRBV4-1, the J call TRBJ1-5, with 7 bases matching TRBD1. The length of the CDR3 is 15 residues. Germline CDR1 MGHRA, CDR2 YSYEKL. V was clipped by 3 bases and J by 2 bases; unmatched bases: 4. CDR3 nucleotides: TGCGCCAGCAGCCAGACAGGGTCGGGCAATCAGCCCCAGCATTTT. Its protein is CASSQTGSGNQPQHF.

The chain is built from TRBV11-2 and TRBJ2-1, with a tentative D call TRBD2 (5 bases). CDR3 length: 17 residues. Germline V gene data show CDR1 as SGHAT and CDR2 as FQNNGV. V shed 0 bases and J shed 4 bases, with 16 bases lying between them. The CDR3 DNA follows: TGTGCCAGCAGCTTAGATCGTGGTCTAGCAGTTTACAATGAGCAGTTCTTC. Encoded protein: CASSLDRGLAVYNEQFF.

This sequence joins TRBV3-1 (or the pseudogene TRBV3-2) and TRBJ2-5, with a possible D match to TRBD1 (6 bases). CDR1 and CDR2 (germline): LGHDT, YNNKEL (reference sequence). The CDR3 has 17 amino acids. V lost 2 bases and J 0 bases, leaving 16 bases between the germline ends. The CDR3 loop reads CASSQHSTGKDQETQYF. In nucleotides, the CDR3 is TGTGCCAGCAGCCAACACTCGACAGGAAAAGACCAAGAGACCCAGTACTTC.

The gene calls are TRBV18 and TRBJ1-4; D uncertain. Germline V gene data show CDR1 as KGHSH and CDR2 as LQKENI. The V end was cut by 1 base, the J end by 0 bases, with 12 bases between. CDR3 length: 17 residues. The CDR3 loop reads CASSPLRADATNEKLFF. In DNA, the CDR3 is TGTGCCAGCTCACCACTTCGGGCAGACGCAACTAATGAAAAACTGTTTTTT.

The V call is TRBV3-1 (or the pseudogene TRBV3-2), the J call TRBJ1-1, with TRBD1 identical over 8 bases. Germline CDR1 reads LGHDT; CDR2 reads YNNKEL (reference sequence). The CDR3 has 16 residues. J gave up 6 bases and V 1 base, and 10 bases lay outside the gene matches. CDR3 in DNA: TGTGCCAGCAGCCAAGCCCTGAAGAACAGGGGGTCTGAAGCTTTCTTT. This gives the protein CASSQALKNRGSEAFF.